This T cell receptor (beta chain) was sequenced for a study of shared clonotypes between healthy human individuals. Study-wide context: Participating donors consisted of two women and a few men aged 18 to 49.

Naive CD8 isolation took CD45RO-negative cells positively selected for CCR7 and excluded terminally differentiated effector memory CD45RA+ cells. The assay was immunoSEQ multiplex PCR, and TCRdb's table has in-frame clones only and misses some. This table has roughly 2 million clones, about 95% appearing once. Trimming pared 4 bases from V and 7 bases from J, leaving 16 bases between. The CDR3 is 14 residues long. Germline-derived CDR1 and CDR2 are MNHEY and SMNVEV (reference sequence). The origin of this receptor is a man between 18 and 35 years old in good health. J is TRBJ1-1 and V is TRBV27; D perhaps matches TRBD1 (5 bases). The material sequenced was naive CD8+ T cells sorted from blood. The CDR3 sequence is CASSSPAAGREAFF. The CDR3 DNA follows: TGTGCCAGCAGTTCCCCGGCCGCGGGGCGTGAAGCTTTCTTT.